The following is a T cell receptor (beta chain) sequence with its context. This record belongs to a study of TIL therapy for anti-PD-1-resistant metastatic lung cancer. Stated time point: pre-treatment sample, taken before nivolumab and TIL therapy. Pleural nodules or supraclavicular lymph nodes made up most of the excised metastases sampled. This was the immunoSEQ v3 assay. Profiling relied on immunoSEQ multiplex PCR, and the TCRdb table lists in-frame clones only, not all of them. The table lists 6,000 to 7,500 clones, roughly two thirds of them singletons, with about 8.3% in the top ten. The receptor's source is a person between 30 and 80 years old with non-small cell lung cancer. Source: tumor tissue, taken at baseline.

CDR3 residues: CASSHFWDTISGNTIYF. Here the CDR3 DNA reads TGTGCCAGCAGTCACTTTTGGGACACGATCTCTGGAAACACCATATATTTT. The chain uses TRBV7-9 and TRBJ1-3; possible D gene TRBD1, 6 bases. The CDR3 spans 17 residues. Germline CDR1 is SEHNR and CDR2 is FQNEAQ (reference sequence). V was cut by 6 bases and J by 0 bases, with 18 bases left in between.